This entry describes one T cell receptor (beta chain). The antigen remains unidentified. The data stem from a study of T-cell reconstitution after alpha-beta-depleted transplantation in children. Study conclusions and caveats: A year post-transplant, T-cell counts and diversity derived mostly from newly produced T cells. Surviving recipient T cells and thymic progenitors accounted for the high day-60 TCRbeta diversity observed in some patients. Reportedly, roughly two months post-transplant, alpha-beta T cells arose from several hundred expanded graft clones.

V gave up 8 bases and J gave up 3 bases, with 16 bases separating them. CDR3 length: 15 residues. Preparation of the TCRbeta library used unique molecular identifiers. MiXCR was run by TCRdb on the PCR reads, yielding one entry per CDR3 protein. Of about a million distinct CDR3 sequences in the sample, roughly 29% were seen once. This sample comprised PBMCs, mostly from graft donor cells, obtained 360 days after TCRalphabeta/CD19-depleted stem cell transplant. V gene TRBV12-3 or TRBV12-4 combines with J gene TRBJ1-4; D remains ambiguous. The receptor's source is a boy younger than two who had a stem cell transplant for SCID, so the T cells may come from the graft donor. The CDR3 DNA reads as TGTGCCAGCTCGGCCGGAGGTTTCCCTAATGAAAAACTGTTTTTT. Encoded protein: CASSAGGFPNEKLFF.